This record concerns one T cell receptor beta chain sequence. The antigen is not known. Researchers ran immunoSEQ v3.0 at survey level. The assay was immunoSEQ multiplex PCR, and TCRdb's table has in-frame clones only and misses some. The sample carries 26,000 or so clones, about 93% recorded once. The data were taken from a study of long-term antiretroviral therapy in people with HIV. V lost 1 base and J lost 5; bases outside the gene matches: 8. This CDR3 comprises 15 residues. Looked up from germline, CDR1 is SGHAT and CDR2 is FQNNGV. Study findings and constraints: Researchers lacked any data on ART adherence, viral resistance or therapy changes.

This TCR came from a man aged 40-49 years with HIV. This chain uses TRBV11-2 with TRBJ2-7; TRBD1 aligns across 7 bases. Specimen: unsorted PBMCs, collected 6.2 years after starting antiretroviral therapy. The CDR3 DNA reads as TGTGCCAGCAGCTTAGGAGCGTTGACAGGGAACGAGCAGTACTTC. It is translated as CASSLGALTGNEQYF.